This record covers a single T cell receptor (beta chain). Its specific antigen is unknown. Base qualities are not provided; no much larger clone lies one nucleotide away. Germline trimming amounts to 0 bases on V and 8 bases on J, with 8 as the count of junction bases outside the gene matches. The CDR3 runs 15 amino acids, cysteine and phenylalanine included. Just CDR3 DNA is preserved here, 45 bases in frame from base 1. CDR1 and CDR2, looked up from the germline V gene, are SGHRS and YFSETQ. These data are taken from a study of blood T cell repertoires in COVID-19 (TCRdb year 2020). A note on the overall study: Samples from collaborators originated in the United States, Italy and Spain and spanned both the acute and convalescent phases of COVID-19. The prospective study material was composed of cDNA or gDNA derived from T cells, B-cell-depleted T cells, or PBMCs. The dataset comprised deeply sampled blood TCRbeta repertoires from subjects exposed to, actively infected with, or recovered from COVID-19. The repertoires were released in a freely available public database meant as a resource for research on the immune response to SARS-CoV-2. Samples came from the ongoing ImmuneRACE study (first 160 participants) plus 1,254 subjects from 6 global collaborators. Nearly every sample came with metadata listing a de-identified subject ID, COVID-19 status, age in years and sex. HLA class I and class II types, where available, came from metadata supplied by the sample provider rather than from assay-based typing. The investigation overall reported the following: How much clinical and demographic metadata was included differed by source and by participant, and the metadata was provided uncurated.

Enrolling through a virtual design, the prospective study's participants ranged in age from roughly 18 to 90 years and lived across around 25 United States geographic areas. Cohort assignment in the prospective study relied on participant-reported clinical history from a screening survey and a study questionnaire. ImmuneRACE Cohort 3 recovered participants were defined by two consecutive negative NP/OP PCR tests, healthcare professional clearance, or symptom resolution. Mobile phlebotomists in the prospective study collected whole blood, serum and a nasopharyngeal or oropharyngeal swab from every participant. Participants in the prospective study had the option to provide additional blood draws and questionnaires over a roughly two-month period. Blood samples from the prospective study were shipped frozen or at room temperature prior to DNA extraction. TCRbeta CDR3 regions were amplified from genomic DNA using the immunoSEQ Assay, a bias-controlled multiplex PCR. In the authors' own workflow: Nucleated cell counts per sample were estimated from amplification of reference gene primers within the assay. To quantify the absolute abundance of each unique TCRbeta CDR3 rearrangement, sequence reads were collapsed and filtered. For each sample, productive Simpson clonality was calculated as the square root of Simpson's diversity index over productive rearrangements. TCRdb retrieved this table from immuneACCESS and kept in-frame rearrangements only. Not all clones are present; in checked studies, unresolved V genes account for under half, and no reason is known for the remainder. V and J calls and clone size are copied from that table; D and trimming were computed from the DNA. Recorded for this sample are over 400,000 clones; roughly nine tenths of them occurred a single time. The ten largest clonotypes hold 8% to 9.5% of the sample.

The rearranged segments are TRBV5-1 and TRBJ1-2, with 9 bases in between that match TRBD1. Sample: PBMCs or T cells enriched from blood (not recorded which). The sequence derives from an older woman who had recovered from COVID-19. The CDR3 is CASSLGQGQGGGYTF. The DNA sequence is as follows: TGCGCCAGCAGCTTGGGCCAGGGACAGGGTGGAGGCTACACCTTC.